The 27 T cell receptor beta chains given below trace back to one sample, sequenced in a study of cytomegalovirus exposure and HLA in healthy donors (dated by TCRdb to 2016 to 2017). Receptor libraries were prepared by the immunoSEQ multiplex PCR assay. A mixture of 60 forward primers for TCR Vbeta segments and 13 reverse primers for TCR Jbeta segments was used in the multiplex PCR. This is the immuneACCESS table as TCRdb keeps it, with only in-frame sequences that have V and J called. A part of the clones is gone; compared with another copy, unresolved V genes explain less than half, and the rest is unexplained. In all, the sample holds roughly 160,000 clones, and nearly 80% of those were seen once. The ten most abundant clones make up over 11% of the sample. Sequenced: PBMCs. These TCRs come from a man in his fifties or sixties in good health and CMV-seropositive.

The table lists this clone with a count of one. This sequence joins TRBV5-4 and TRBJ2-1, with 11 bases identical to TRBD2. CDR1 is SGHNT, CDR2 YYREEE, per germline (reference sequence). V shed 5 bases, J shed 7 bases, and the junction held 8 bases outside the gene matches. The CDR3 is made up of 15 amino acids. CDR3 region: CASRVAGGPRNEQFF. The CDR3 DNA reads TGTGCCAGCAGGGTAGCGGGGGGGCCGAGGAATGAGCAGTTCTTC.

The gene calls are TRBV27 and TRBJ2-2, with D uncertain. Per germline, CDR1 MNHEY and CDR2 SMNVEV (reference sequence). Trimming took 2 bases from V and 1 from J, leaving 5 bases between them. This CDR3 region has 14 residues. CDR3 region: CASSLRLNTGELFF. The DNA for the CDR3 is TGTGCCAGCAGTTTACGACTGAACACCGGGGAGCTGTTTTTT.

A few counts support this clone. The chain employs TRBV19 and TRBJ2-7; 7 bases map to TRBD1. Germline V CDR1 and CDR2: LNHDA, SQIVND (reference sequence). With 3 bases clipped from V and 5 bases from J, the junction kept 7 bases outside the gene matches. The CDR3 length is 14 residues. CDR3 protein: CASSMADRADEQYF. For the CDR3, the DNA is TGTGCCAGTAGTATGGCCGACAGGGCGGACGAGCAGTACTTC.

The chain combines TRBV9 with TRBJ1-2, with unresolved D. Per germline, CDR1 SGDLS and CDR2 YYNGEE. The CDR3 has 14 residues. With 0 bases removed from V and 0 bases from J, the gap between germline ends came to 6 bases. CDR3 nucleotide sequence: TGTGCCAGCAGCGTAGGGAGTTCTAACTATGGCTACACCTTC. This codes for CASSVGSSNYGYTF. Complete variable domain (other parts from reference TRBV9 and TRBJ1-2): DSGVTQTPKHLITATGQRVTLRCSPRSGDLSVYWYQQSLDQGLQFLIQYYNGEERAKGNILERFSAQQFPDLHSELNLSSLELGDSALYFCASSVGSSNYGYTFGSGTRLTVV.

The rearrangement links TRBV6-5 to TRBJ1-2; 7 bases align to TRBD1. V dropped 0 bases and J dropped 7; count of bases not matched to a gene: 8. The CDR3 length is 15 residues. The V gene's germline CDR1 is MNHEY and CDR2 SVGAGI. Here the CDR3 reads CASSYSTGKRGGYTF. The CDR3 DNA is TGTGCCAGCAGTTACTCGACAGGGAAGAGGGGTGGCTACACCTTC.

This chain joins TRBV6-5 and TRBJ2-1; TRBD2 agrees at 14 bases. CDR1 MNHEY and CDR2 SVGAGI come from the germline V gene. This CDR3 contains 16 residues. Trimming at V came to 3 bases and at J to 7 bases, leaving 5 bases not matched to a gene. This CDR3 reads CASSYGTSGGRNEQFF. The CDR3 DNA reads TGTGCCAGCAGTTATGGGACTAGCGGGGGCAGGAATGAGCAGTTCTTC.

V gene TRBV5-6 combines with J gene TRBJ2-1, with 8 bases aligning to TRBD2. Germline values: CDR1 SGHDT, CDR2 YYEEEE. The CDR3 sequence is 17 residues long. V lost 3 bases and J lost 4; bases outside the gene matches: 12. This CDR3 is CASSWGLVGGHYNEQFF. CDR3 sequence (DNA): TGTGCCAGCAGCTGGGGACTAGTGGGGGGACATTACAATGAGCAGTTCTTC.

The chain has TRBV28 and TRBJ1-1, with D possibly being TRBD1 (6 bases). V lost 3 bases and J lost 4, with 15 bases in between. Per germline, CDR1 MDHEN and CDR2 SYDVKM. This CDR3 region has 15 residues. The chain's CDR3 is CASSFSGGRSTEAFF. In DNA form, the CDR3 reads TGTGCCAGCAGTTTCTCGGGGGGGCGATCCACTGAAGCTTTCTTT.

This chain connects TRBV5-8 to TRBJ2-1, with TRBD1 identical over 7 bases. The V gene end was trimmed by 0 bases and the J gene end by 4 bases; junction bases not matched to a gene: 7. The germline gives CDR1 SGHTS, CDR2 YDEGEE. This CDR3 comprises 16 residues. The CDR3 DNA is TGTGCCAGCAGCTTGGAAGGTCTGGGACAGTACAATGAGCAGTTCTTC. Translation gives CASSLEGLGQYNEQFF. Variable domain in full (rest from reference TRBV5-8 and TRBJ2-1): EAGVTQSPTHLIKTRGQQATLRCSPISGHTSVYWYQQALGLGLQFLLWYDEGEERNRGNFPPRFSGRQFPNYSSELNVNALELEDSALYLCASSLEGLGQYNEQFFGPGTRLTVL.

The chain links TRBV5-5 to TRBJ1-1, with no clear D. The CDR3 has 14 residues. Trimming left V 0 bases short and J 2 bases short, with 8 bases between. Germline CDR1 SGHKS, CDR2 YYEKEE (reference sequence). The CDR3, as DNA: TGTGCCAGCAGCTTGGATACGGGAAACACTGAAGCTTTCTTT. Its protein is CASSLDTGNTEAFF.

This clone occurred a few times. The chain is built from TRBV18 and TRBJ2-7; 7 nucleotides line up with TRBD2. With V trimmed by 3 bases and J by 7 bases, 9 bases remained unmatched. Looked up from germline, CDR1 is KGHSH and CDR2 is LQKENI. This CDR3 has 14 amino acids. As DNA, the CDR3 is TGTGCCAGCTCACCCGGGACTAACGCTTTGGAGCAGTACTTC. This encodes CASSPGTNALEQYF.

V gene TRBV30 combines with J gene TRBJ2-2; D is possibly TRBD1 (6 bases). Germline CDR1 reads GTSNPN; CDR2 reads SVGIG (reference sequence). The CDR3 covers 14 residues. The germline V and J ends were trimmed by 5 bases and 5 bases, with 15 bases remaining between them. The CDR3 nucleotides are TGTGCCTGGCACACAGGGATGGGGACCGGGGAGCTGTTTTTT. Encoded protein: CAWHTGMGTGELFF.

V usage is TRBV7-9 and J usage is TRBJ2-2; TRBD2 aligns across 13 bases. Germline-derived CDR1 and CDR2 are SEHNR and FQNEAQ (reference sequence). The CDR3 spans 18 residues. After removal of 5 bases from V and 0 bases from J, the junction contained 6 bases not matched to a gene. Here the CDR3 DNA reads TGTGCCAGCAGCCAAGGACTAGCGGGGGAATCGAACACCGGGGAGCTGTTTTTT. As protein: CASSQGLAGESNTGELFF.

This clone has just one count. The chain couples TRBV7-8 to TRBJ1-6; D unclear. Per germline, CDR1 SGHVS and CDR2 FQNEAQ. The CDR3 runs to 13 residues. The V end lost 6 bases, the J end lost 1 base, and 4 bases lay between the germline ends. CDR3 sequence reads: CASSPSYNSPLHF. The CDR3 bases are TGTGCCAGCAGTCCGTCCTATAATTCACCCCTCCACTTT. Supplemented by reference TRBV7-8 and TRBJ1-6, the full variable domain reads GAGVSQSPRYKVAKRGQDVALRCDPISGHVSLFWYQQALGQGPEFLTYFQNEAQLDKSGLPSDRFFAERPEGSVSTLKIQRTQQEDSAVYLCASSPSYNSPLHFGNGTRLTVT.

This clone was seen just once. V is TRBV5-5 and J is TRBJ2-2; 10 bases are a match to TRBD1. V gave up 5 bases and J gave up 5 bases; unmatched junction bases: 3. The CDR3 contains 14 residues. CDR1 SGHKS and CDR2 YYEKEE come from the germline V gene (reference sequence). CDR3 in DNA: TGTGCCAGCAGGCCGGGACAGGGGACCGGGGAGCTGTTTTTT. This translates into CASRPGQGTGELFF. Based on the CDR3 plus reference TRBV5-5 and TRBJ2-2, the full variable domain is DAGVTQSPTHLIKTRGQQVTLRCSPISGHKSVSWYQQVLGQGPQFIFQYYEKEERGRGNFPDRFSARQFPNYSSELNVNALLLGDSALYLCASRPGQGTGELFFGEGSRLTVL.

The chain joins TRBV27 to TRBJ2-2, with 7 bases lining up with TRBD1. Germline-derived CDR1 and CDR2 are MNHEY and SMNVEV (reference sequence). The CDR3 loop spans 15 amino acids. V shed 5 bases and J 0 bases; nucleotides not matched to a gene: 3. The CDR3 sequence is CASSRGGSNTGELFF. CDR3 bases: TGTGCCAGCAGTCGAGGGGGCTCGAACACCGGGGAGCTGTTTTTT.

CDR3 in amino acids: CASSYSRRGRGNNEQFF. CDR3 DNA: TGTGCCAGCAGCTACTCGCGGCGGGGTAGAGGTAACAATGAGCAGTTCTTC. The chain carries TRBV7-8 and TRBJ2-1; D may be TRBD2 (6 bases). CDR1 and CDR2 from the germline V gene are SGHVS and FQNEAQ. With 4 bases removed from V and 5 bases from J, the gap between germline ends came to 21 bases. The CDR3 sequence is 17 residues long.

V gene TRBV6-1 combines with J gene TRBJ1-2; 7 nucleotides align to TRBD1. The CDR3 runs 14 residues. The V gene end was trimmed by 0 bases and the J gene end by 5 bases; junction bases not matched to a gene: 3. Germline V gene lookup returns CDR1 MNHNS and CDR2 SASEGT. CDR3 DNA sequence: TGTGCCAGCAGTGAAGCCTCGACAGGGTATGGCTACACCTTC. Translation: CASSEASTGYGYTF.

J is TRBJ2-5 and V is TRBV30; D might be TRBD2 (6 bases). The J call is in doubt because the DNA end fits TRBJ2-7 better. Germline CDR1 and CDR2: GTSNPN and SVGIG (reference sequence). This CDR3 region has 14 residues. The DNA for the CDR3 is TGTGCCTGGAGTCCCTCGTGGGGGGAATACGAGCAGTACTTC. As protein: CAWSPSWGEYEQYF.

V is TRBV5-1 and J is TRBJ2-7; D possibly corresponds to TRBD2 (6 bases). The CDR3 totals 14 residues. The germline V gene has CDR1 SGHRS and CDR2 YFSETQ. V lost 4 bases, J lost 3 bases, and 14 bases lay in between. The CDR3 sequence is CASSGGLSNYEQYF. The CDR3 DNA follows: TGCGCCAGCAGCGGGGGACTCTCTAACTACGAGCAGTACTTC.

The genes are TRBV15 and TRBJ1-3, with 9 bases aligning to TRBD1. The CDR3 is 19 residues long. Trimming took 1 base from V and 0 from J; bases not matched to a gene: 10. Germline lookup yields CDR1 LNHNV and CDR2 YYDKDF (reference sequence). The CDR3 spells CATSRVVPGQGSSGNTIYF. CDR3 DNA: TGTGCCACCAGCAGAGTGGTTCCGGGACAGGGTTCCTCTGGAAACACCATATATTTT.

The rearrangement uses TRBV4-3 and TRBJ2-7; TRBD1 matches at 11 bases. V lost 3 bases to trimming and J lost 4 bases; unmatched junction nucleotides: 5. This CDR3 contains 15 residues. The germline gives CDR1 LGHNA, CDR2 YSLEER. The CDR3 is CASSQWTGGLYEQYF. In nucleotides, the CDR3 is TGCGCCAGCAGCCAGTGGACAGGGGGCCTGTACGAGCAGTACTTC.

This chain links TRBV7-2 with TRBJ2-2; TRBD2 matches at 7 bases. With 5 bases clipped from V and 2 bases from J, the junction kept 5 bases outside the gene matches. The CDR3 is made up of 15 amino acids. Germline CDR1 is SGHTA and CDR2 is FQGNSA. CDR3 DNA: TGTGCCAGCAGCATGGGAGGGGTAAACACCGGGGAGCTGTTTTTT. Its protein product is CASSMGGVNTGELFF.

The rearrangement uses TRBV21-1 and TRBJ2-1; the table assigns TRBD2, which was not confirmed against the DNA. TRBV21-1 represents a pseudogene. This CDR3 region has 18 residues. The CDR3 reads CASSKVKGLARIDNEQFF. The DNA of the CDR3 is TGTGCCAGCAGCAAAGTGAAGGGACTAGCCCGGATCGACAATGAGCAGTTCTTC.

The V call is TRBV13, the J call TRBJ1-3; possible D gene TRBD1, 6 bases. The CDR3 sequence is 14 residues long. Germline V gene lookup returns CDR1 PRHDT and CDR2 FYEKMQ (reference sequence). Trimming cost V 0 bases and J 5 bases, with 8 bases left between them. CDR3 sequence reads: CASSLGDRRNTIYF. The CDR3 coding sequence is TGTGCCAGCAGCTTAGGGGACAGACGAAACACCATATATTTT.

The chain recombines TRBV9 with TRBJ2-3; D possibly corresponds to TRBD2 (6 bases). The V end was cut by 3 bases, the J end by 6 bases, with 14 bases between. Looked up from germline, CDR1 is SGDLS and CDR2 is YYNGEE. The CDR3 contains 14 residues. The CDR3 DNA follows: TGTGCCAGCAGCGGACTAGGCGGAGCGGATACGCAGTATTTT. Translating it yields CASSGLGGADTQYF. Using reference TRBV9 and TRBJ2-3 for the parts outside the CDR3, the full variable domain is DSGVTQTPKHLITATGQRVTLRCSPRSGDLSVYWYQQSLDQGLQFLIQYYNGEERAKGNILERFSAQQFPDLHSELNLSSLELGDSALYFCASSGLGGADTQYFGPGTRLTVL.

CDR3 residues: CASGPQTGKKTEAFF. The CDR3 DNA follows: TGTGCTAGTGGTCCCCAGACAGGAAAGAAGACTGAAGCTTTCTTT. The rearrangement joins TRBV12-5 to TRBJ1-1, with D possibly being TRBD1 (6 bases). The CDR3 length is 15 residues. The V gene lost 5 bases and the J gene lost 5 bases, with 18 bases spanning the gap. Germline CDR1 is LGHNT and CDR2 is FRNRAP.